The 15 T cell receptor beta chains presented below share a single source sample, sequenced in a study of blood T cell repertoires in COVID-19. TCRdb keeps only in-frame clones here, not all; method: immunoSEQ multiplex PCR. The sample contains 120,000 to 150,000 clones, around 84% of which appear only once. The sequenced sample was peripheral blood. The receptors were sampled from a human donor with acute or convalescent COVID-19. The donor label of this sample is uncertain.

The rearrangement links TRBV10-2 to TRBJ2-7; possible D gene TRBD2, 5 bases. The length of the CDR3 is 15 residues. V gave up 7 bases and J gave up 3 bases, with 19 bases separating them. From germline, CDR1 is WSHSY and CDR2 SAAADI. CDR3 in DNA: TGCGCCAGCACCCCAAAACCGAGGGTTCTCTACGAGCAGTACTTC. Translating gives CASTPKPRVLYEQYF.

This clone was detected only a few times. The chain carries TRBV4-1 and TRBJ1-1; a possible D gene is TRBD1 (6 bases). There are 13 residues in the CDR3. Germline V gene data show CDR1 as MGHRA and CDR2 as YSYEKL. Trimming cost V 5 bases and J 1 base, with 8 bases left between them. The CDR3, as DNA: TGCGCCAGCAGCGAGGGACAGAACACTGAAGCTTTCTTT. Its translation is CASSEGQNTEAFF.

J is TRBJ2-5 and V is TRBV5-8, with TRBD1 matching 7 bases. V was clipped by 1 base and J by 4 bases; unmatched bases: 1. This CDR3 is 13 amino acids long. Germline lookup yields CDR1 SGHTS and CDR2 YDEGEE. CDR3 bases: TGTGCCAGCAGCTTGCCAGGGGGAGAGACCCAGTACTTC. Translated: CASSLPGGETQYF.

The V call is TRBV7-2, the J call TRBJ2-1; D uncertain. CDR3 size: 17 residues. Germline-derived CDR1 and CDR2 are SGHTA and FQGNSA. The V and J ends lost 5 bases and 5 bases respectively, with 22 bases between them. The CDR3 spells CASSLFAPGAVDNEQFF. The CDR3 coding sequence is TGTGCCAGCAGCCTTTTCGCTCCCGGTGCGGTCGACAATGAGCAGTTCTTC.

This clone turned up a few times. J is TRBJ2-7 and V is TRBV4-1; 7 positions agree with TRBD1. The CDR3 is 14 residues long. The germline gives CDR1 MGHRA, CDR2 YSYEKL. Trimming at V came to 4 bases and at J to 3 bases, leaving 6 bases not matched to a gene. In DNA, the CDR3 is TGCGCCAGCAGCCCGTACAGGGGATTCTACGAGCAGTACTTC. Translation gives CASSPYRGFYEQYF.

The DNA for the CDR3 is TGTGCCAGCTGTAGCGGGGCGGAGACCCAGTACTTC. The encoded protein is CASCSGAETQYF. The chain is built from TRBV28 and TRBJ2-5; TRBD2 matches at 8 bases. The V gene's germline CDR1 is MDHEN and CDR2 SYDVKM. CDR3 length: 12 amino acids. V shed 8 bases, J shed 5 bases, and the junction held 4 bases outside the gene matches. Looking up the rest from reference TRBV28 and TRBJ2-5 gives the full variable domain: DVKVTQSSRYLVKRTGEKVFLECVQDMDHENMFWYRQDPGLGLRLIYFSYDVKMKEKGDIPEGYSVSREKKERFSLILESASTNQTSMYLCASCSGAETQYFGPGTRLLVL.

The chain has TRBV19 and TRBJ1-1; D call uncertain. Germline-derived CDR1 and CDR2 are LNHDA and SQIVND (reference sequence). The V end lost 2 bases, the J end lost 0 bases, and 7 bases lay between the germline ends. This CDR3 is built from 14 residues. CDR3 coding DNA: TGTGCCAGTAGTATATCGAGAATGAACACTGAAGCTTTCTTT. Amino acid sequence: CASSISRMNTEAFF.

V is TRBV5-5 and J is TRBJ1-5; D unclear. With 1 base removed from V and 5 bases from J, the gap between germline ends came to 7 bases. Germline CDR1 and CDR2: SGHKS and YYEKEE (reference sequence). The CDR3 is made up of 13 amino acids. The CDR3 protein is CASSLQDDQPQHF. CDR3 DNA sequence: TGTGCCAGCAGCTTGCAGGATGATCAGCCCCAGCATTTT.

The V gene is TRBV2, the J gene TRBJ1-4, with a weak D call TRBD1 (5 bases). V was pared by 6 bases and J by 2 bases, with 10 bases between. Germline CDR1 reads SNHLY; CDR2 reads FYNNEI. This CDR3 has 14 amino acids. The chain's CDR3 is CASRKGYTNEKLFF. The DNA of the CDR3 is TGTGCCAGCAGGAAGGGGTATACTAATGAAAAACTGTTTTTT.

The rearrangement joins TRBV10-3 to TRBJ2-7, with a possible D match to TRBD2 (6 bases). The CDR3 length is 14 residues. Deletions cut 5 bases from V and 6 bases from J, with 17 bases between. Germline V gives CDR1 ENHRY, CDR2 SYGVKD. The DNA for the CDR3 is TGTGCCATCAGTAAATCGGGGGTTGTGAGCGAGCAGTACTTC. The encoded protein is CAISKSGVVSEQYF.

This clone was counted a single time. CDR3 in amino acids: CAWSAGAGEKLFF. CDR3 sequence (DNA): TGTGCCTGGAGCGCAGGGGCAGGCGAAAAACTGTTTTTT. The V gene is TRBV30, the J gene TRBJ1-4; possibly TRBD1 for D (6 bases). CDR3 length: 13 amino acids. Deletions cut 3 bases from V and 8 bases from J, with 13 bases between. Germline assignment: CDR1 GTSNPN and CDR2 SVGIG (reference sequence).

This CDR3 reads CASSQWTGSGGRNEQFF. The DNA for the CDR3 is TGTGCCAGCAGCCAATGGACGGGATCGGGGGGGCGGAATGAGCAGTTCTTC. The chain recombines TRBV3-1 (or the pseudogene TRBV3-2) with TRBJ2-1, with 8 bases that match TRBD2. V lost 2 bases to trimming and J lost 7 bases; unmatched junction nucleotides: 13. The CDR3 runs 17 residues. CDR1 is LGHDT, CDR2 YNNKEL, per germline (reference sequence).

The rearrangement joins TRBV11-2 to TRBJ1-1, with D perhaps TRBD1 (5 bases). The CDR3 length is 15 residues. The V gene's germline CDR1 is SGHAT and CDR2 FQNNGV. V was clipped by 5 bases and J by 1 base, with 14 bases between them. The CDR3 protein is CASSTRGGGNTEAFF. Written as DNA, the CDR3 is TGTGCCAGCAGCACGCGGGGGGGAGGGAACACTGAAGCTTTCTTT. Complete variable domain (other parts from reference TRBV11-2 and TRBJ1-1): EAGVAQSPRYKIIEKRQSVAFWCNPISGHATLYWYQQILGQGPKLLIQFQNNGVVDDSQLPKDRFSAERLKGVDSTLKIQPAKLEDSAVYLCASSTRGGGNTEAFFGQGTRLTVV.

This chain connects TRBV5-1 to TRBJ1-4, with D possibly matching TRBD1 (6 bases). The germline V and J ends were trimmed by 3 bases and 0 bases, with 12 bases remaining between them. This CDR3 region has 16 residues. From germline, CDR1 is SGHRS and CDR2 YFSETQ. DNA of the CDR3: TGCGCCAGCAGCTGGGGGCCAAGTGCAACTAATGAAAAACTGTTTTTT. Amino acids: CASSWGPSATNEKLFF.

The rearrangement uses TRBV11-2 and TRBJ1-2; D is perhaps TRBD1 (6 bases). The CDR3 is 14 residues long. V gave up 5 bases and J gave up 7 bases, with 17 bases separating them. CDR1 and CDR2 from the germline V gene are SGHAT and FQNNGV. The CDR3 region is CASSISYRVGGYTF. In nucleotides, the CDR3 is TGTGCCAGCAGCATATCATACAGGGTCGGTGGCTACACCTTC.